This TCR beta chain was retrieved from a study of blood T cell repertoires in COVID-19. Whole-study context: The origin of the acute and convalescent COVID-19 samples was the United States, Italy and Spain. From T cells, B-cell-depleted T cells, or PBMCs came the material, which was cDNA or gDNA.

A few counts support this clone. This CDR3 is 16 amino acids long. The V gene end was trimmed by 4 bases and the J gene end by 0 bases; junction bases not matched to a gene: 7. The germline V gene encodes CDR1 SGHRS and CDR2 YFSETQ. Method: immunoSEQ multiplex PCR; TCRdb's copy keeps in-frame clones and lacks some. The sample has 200,000 to 250,000 clones, 70% to 90% seen once. The cohort comprised adults aged roughly 18 to 95 years residing in approximately 25 US areas. Participants reported their clinical history, and cohort assignment relied on those reports. Sequencing used PBMCs or T cells enriched from blood (not recorded which). This sequence originates from a woman aged 45-60 years who had recovered from COVID-19. The rearrangement joins TRBV5-1 to TRBJ1-2, with 9 nucleotides matching TRBD1. In DNA form, the CDR3 reads TGCGCCAGCAGCCCTGGGACAGGGCCTGCTAACTATGGCTACACCTTC. The encoded protein is CASSPGTGPANYGYTF.